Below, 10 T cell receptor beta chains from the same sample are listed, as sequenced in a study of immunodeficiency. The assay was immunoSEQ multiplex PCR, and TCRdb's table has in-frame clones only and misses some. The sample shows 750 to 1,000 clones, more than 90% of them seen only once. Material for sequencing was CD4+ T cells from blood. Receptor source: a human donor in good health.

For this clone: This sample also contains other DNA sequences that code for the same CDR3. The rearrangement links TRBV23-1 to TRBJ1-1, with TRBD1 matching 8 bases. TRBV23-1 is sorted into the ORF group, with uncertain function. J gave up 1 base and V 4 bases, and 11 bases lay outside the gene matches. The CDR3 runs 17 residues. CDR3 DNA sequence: TGCGCCAGCAGTCTCCGTCCCGCAGGACAGGGGAACACTGAAGCTTTCTTT. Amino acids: CASSLRPAGQGNTEAFF.

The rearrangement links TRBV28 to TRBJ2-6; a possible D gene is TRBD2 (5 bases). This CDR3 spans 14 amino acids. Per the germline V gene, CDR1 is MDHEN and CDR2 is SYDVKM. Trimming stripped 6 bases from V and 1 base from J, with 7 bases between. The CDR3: CASSSGSGANVLTF. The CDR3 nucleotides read TGTGCCAGCAGCTCGGGGTCTGGGGCCAACGTCCTGACTTTC.

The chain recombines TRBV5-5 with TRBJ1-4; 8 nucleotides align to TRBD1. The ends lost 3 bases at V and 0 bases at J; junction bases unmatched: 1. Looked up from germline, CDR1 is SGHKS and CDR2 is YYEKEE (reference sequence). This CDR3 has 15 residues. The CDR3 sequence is CASSSQGATNEKLFF. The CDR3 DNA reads TGTGCCAGCAGCTCACAGGGGGCAACTAATGAAAAACTGTTTTTT.

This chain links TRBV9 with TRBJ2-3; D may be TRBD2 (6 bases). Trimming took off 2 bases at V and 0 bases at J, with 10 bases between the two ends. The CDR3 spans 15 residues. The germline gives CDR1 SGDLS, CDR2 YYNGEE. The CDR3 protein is CASSVIAESTDTQYF. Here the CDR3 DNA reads TGTGCCAGCAGCGTGATAGCGGAGAGCACAGATACGCAGTATTTT.

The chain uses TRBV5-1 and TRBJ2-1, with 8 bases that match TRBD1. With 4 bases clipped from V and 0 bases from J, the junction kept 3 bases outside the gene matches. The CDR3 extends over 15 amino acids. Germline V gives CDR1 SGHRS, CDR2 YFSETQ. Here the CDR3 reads CASSQGTGSYNEQFF. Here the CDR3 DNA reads TGCGCCAGCAGCCAAGGGACAGGCTCCTACAATGAGCAGTTCTTC.

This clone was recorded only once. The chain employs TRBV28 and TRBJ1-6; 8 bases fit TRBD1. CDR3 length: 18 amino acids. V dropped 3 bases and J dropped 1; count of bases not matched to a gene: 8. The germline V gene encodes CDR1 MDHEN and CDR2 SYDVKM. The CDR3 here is CASSLSRGLGSYNSPLHF. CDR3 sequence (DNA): TGTGCCAGCAGTTTGTCCAGGGGGCTCGGGTCCTATAATTCACCCCTCCACTTT.

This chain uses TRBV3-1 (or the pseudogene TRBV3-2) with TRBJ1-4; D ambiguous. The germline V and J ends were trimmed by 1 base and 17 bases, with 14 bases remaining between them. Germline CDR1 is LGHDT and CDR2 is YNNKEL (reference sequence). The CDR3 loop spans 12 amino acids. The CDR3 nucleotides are TGTGCCAGCAGCCAAGTCGGTAGTCCCCAATTTTTT. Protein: CASSQVGSPQFF.

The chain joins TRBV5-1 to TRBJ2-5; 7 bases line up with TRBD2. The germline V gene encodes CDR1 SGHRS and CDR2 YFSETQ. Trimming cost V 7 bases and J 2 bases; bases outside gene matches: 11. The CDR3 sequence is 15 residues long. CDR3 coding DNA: TGCGCCAGCGATTCCGGGACTACTACACAAGAGACCCAGTACTTC. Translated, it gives CASDSGTTTQETQYF. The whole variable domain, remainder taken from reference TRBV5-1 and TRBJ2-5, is KAGVTQTPRYLIKTRGQQVTLSCSPISGHRSVSWYQQTPGQGLQFLFEYFSETQRNKGNFPGRFSGRQFSNSRSEMNVSTLELGDSALYLCASDSGTTTQETQYFGPGTRLLVL.

The CDR3 is CAKGALTSGPKNIQYF. Here the CDR3 DNA reads TGTGCCAAGGGCGCTCTGACTAGCGGGCCCAAAAACATTCAGTACTTC. The chain recombines TRBV7-2 with TRBJ2-4, with TRBD2 identical over 10 bases. The CDR3 sequence is 16 residues long. The trim removed 10 bases at V and 2 bases at J, leaving 11 bases unmatched. Germline loops: CDR1 SGHTA, CDR2 FQGNSA.

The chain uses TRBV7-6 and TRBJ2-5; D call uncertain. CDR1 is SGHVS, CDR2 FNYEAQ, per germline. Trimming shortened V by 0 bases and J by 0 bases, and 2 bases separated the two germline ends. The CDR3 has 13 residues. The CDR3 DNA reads TGTGCCAGCAGCTTAGCGAACCAAGAGACCCAGTACTTC. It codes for CASSLANQETQYF.